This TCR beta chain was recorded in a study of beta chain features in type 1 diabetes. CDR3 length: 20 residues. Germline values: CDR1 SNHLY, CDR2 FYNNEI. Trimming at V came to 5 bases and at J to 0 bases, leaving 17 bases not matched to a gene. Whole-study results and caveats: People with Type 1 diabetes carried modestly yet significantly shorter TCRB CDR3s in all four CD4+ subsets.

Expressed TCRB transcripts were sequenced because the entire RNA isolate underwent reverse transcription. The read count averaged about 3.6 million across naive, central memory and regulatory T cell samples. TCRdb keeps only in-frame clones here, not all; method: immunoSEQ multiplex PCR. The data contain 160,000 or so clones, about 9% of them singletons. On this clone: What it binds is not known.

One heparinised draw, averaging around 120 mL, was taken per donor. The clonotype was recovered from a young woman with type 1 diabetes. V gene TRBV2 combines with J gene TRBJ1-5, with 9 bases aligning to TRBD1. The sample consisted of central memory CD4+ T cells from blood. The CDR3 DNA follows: TGTGCCAGCAGTCCATACCGACCGGGACAGGGACCTTATAGCAATCAGCCCCAGCATTTT. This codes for CASSPYRPGQGPYSNQPQHF. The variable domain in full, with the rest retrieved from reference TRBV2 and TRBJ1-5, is EPEVTQTPSHQVTQMGQEVILRCVPISNHLYFYWYRQILGQKVEFLVSFYNNEISEKSEIFDDQFSVERPDGSNFTLKIRSTKLEDSAMYFCASSPYRPGQGPYSNQPQHFGDGTRLSIL.